This TCR beta chain was captured by sequencing in a study of OX40 agonist ivuxolimab in advanced cancers. Study-wide background: Treatment of patients was with ivuxolimab, an agonistic anti-OX40 (CD134) antibody. Dosing consisted of intravenous ivuxolimab at 0.01 to 10 mg/kg every 2 weeks.

About this clone: Its target is unknown.

Generated by immunoSEQ multiplex PCR, the TCRdb table keeps only in-frame clones and is missing some. The repertoire holds about 60,000 clones, with about 90% as singletons. Study results and caveats: The study observed clonal expansion of CD4+ and CD8+ blood T cells by week 6 at 0.1 to 3.0 mg/kg.

Germline V gene sequence: CDR1 SQVTM, CDR2 ANQGSEA. The CDR3 loop spans 14 amino acids. V dropped 1 base and J dropped 4 bases, with 11 bases sitting between them. Autoimmune disease history or systemic immunosuppression meant exclusion. The specimen comprised CD4+ or CD8+ T cells sorted from blood, sampled in a trial of the OX40 agonist ivuxolimab. This TCR was recovered from an adult with an advanced solid tumor such as melanoma, head and neck, liver or kidney cancer. The chain has TRBV29-1 and TRBJ1-3, with TRBD1 as a possible D gene (5 bases). This CDR3 reads CSVEGPGEGNTIYF. As DNA, the CDR3 is TGCAGCGTTGAAGGTCCGGGGGAGGGAAACACCATATATTTT.